The sequence of this T cell receptor beta chain was determined in a study of beta chain features in type 1 diabetes. Study-wide results and caveats: The naive, central memory and Treg TCRB repertoires of patients appeared to be more similar to one another than those of healthy donors.

This clone has more than one count but fewer than ten. What it binds is not known. Germline loops: CDR1 KGHSH, CDR2 LQKENI. V was pared by 0 bases and J by 7 bases, with 12 bases between. There are 15 residues in the CDR3. Expressed TCRB transcripts were sequenced because the entire RNA isolate underwent reverse transcription. The study sequenced naive, central memory and regulatory T cell samples to an average of approximately 3.5 million reads. Produced via immunoSEQ multiplex PCR; TCRdb's table is partial and in-frame only. The sample lists 360,000 or so clones, about 20% occurring once. The rearrangement joins TRBV18 to TRBJ1-4, with D unclear. Sequencing was carried out using naive CD4+ T cells from blood. The sequence was obtained from a woman aged 18-29 years in good health. The DNA of the CDR3 is TGTGCCAGCTCACCACCGAATGGGTGGAGTGAAAAACTGTTTTTT. This codes for CASSPPNGWSEKLFF.